The rows below give T cell receptor beta chains drawn from one sample of a study of T cell responses to AZD1222 COVID-19 vaccine. TCRdb's table, derived via immunoSEQ multiplex PCR, lists solely in-frame clones and lacks some. The sample lists approximately 90,000 clones; roughly 90% were seen once. Sequences were derived from peripheral blood, sampled on day 0 of AZD1222 vaccination. The receptor set was obtained from an adult in good health. The CDR3 runs from the conserved cysteine through the conserved F or W. The D gene is left open where the match is weak. Expanded clones are given a class, and other clones once, few, many or no size at all.

TRBJ2-2,TRBV7-3,NA,NA,TGTGCCAGCAGCTTATCTGGGGTTCCCGGGGAGCTGTTTTTT,CASSLSGVPGELFF
TRBJ1-3,TRBV20-1,few,TRBD1,TGCAGTGCTAGTGACCCGGGACAGGGGAGAAACACCATATATTTT,CSASDPGQGRNTIYF
TRBJ2-3,TRBV19,few,NA,TGTGCCAGTAGTATCTCAGATACGCAGTATTTT,CASSISDTQYF
TRBJ1-2,TRBV29-1,NA,TRBD1,TGCAGCGTTGAAGAACTGACAGGGATGAAGAACACCTTC,CSVEELTGMKNTF
TRBJ1-6,TRBV7-3,NA,TRBD1,TGTGCCAGCAGCGTTAGACAGGGTAGGTTCAGCTCCTATAATTCACCCCTCCACTTT,CASSVRQGRFSSYNSPLHF
TRBJ1-1,TRBV7-3,NA,NA,TGTGCCAGCAGCTTAACCCCCCTCACTGAAGCTTTCTTT,CASSLTPLTEAFF
TRBJ1-3,TRBV6-2/TRBV6-3,NA,TRBD1,TGTGCCAGCAGTTACGCCGGACAGGGCCCTGGAAACACCATATATTTT,CASSYAGQGPGNTIYF
TRBJ2-2,TRBV6-5,NA,NA,TGTGCCAGCAGCTCTCTGGGCGGCGGGGAGCTGTTTTTT,CASSSLGGGELFF
TRBJ2-5,TRBV3-1/TRBV3-2,NA,NA,TGTGCCAGCAGCCAAGATCGGCGGGACCCGCAAGAGACCCAGTACTTC,CASSQDRRDPQETQYF
TRBJ1-5,TRBV5-1,NA,NA,TGCGCCAGCAGCTTGATTGGTGGAATCACTCAGCCCCAGCATTTT,CASSLIGGITQPQHF
TRBJ1-1,TRBV9,NA,NA,TGTGCCAGCAGCGAACCTCTTGGACAGAAGAACACTGAAGCTTTCTTT,CASSEPLGQKNTEAFF